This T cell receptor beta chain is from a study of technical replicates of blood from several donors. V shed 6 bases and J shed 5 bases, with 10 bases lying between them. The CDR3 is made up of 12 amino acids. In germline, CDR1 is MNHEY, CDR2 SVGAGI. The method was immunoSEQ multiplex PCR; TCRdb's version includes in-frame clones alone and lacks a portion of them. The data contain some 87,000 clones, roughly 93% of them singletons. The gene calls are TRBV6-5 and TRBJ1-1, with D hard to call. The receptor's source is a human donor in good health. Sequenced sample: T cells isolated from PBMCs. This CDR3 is CASSIRGTEAFF. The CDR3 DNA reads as TGTGCCAGCAGCATTCGGGGTACTGAAGCTTTCTTT.